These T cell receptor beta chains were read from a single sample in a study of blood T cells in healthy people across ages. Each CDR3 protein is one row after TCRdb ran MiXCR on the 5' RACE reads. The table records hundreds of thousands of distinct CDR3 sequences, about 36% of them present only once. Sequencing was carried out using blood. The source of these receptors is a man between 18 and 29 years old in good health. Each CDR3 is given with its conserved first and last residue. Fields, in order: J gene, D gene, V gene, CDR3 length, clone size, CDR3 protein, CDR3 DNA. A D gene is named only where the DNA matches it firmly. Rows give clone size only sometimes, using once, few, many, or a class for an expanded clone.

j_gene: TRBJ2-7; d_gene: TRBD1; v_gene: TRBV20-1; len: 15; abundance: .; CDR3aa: CSARDSGTGVYEQYF; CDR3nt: TGCAGTGCTAGGGACTCCGGGACAGGGGTCTACGAGCAGTACTTC
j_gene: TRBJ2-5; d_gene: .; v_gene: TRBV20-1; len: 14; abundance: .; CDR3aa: CSAEGGSSYNEQYF; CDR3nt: TGCAGTGCTGAGGGGGGGAGCTCCTACAATGAGCAGTACTTC
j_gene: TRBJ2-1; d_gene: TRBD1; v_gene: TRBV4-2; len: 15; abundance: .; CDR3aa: CASSQVGTANNEQFF; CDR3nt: TGTGCCAGCAGCCAAGTCGGGACAGCCAACAATGAGCAGTTCTTC
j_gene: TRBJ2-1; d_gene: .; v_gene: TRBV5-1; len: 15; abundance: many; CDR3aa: CASSLEAGAYNEQFF; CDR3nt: TGTGCCAGCAGCTTAGAGGCGGGGGCTTACAATGAGCAGTTCTTC
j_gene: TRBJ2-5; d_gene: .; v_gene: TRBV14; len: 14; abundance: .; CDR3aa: CASSQDPRLGTQYF; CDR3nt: TGTGCCAGCAGCCAAGATCCGCGTCTTGGGACCCAGTACTTC
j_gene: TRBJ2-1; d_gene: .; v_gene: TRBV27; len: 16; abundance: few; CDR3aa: CASSDWTRRAYNEQFF; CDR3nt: TGTGCCAGCAGTGACTGGACCCGTAGGGCTTACAATGAGCAGTTCTTC
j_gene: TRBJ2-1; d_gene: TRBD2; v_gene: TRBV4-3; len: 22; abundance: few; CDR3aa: CASSHRPEQRGGVSSSYNEQFF; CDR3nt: TGCGCCAGCAGCCACCGACCAGAACAGCGGGGGGGCGTTTCAAGCTCCTACAATGAGCAGTTCTTC
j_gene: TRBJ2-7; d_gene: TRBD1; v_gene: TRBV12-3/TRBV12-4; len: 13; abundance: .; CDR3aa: CASSVQGYYEQYF; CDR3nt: TGTGCCAGCAGTGTACAGGGGTACTACGAGCAGTACTTC
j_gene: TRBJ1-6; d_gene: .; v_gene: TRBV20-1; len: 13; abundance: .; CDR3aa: CSAITDPNSPPHF; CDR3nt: TGCAGTGCTATAACGGATCCGAATTCACCCCCCCACTTT
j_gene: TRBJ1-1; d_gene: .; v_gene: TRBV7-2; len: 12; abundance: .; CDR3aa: CASSLSYTEAFF; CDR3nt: TGTGCCAGCAGCCTCTCTTACACTGAAGCTTTCTTT
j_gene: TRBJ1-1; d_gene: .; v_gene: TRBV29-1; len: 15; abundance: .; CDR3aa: CSVSGAGSLNTEAFF; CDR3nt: TGCAGCGTTTCTGGTGCCGGAAGTCTGAACACTGAAGCTTTCTTT
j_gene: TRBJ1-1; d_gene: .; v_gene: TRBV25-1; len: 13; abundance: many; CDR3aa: CASSEYRNTEAFF; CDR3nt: TGTGCCAGCAGTGAATACAGGAACACTGAAGCTTTCTTT
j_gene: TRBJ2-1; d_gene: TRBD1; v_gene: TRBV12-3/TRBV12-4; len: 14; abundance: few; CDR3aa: CASSPRQGSHEQFF; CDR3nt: TGTGCCAGCAGTCCGAGACAGGGGAGCCATGAGCAGTTCTTC
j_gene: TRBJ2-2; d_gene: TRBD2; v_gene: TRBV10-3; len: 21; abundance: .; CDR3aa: CAISGVLGGLETNANTGELFF; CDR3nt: TGTGCCATCAGTGGGGTTTTAGGGGGACTAGAGACGAACGCGAACACCGGGGAGCTGTTTTTT
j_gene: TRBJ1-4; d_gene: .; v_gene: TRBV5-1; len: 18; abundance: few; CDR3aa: CASSLYGGDSAINEKLFF; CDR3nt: TGCGCCAGCAGCTTGTATGGAGGGGATTCGGCCATTAATGAAAAACTGTTTTTT
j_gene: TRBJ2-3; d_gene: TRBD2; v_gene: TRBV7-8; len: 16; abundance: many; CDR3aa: CASSLGAGGLTDTQYF; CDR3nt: TGTGCCAGCAGCTTAGGGGCGGGGGGACTCACAGATACGCAGTATTTT
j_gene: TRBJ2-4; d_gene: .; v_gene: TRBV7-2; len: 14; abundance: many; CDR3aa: CASSLGSESHIQYF; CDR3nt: TGTGCCAGCAGCTTAGGGTCCGAGTCGCACATTCAGTACTTC
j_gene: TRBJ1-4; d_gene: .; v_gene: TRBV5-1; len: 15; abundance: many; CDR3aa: CASSLSGARNEKLFF; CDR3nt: TGCGCCAGCAGCTTGTCGGGAGCGAGGAATGAAAAACTGTTTTTT
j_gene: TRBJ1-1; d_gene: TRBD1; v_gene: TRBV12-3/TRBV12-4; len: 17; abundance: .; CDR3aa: CASTWAVGRGLGTEAFF; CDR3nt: TGTGCCAGCACCTGGGCCGTGGGGAGGGGGCTCGGCACTGAAGCTTTCTTT
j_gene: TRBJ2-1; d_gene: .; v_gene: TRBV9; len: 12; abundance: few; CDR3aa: CASSVNQGRQFF; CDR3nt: TGTGCCAGCAGCGTAAATCAGGGGCGCCAGTTCTTC
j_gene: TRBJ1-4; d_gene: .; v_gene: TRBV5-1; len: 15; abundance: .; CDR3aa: CASSFREPTNEKLFF; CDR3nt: TGCGCCAGCAGCTTCAGGGAACCAACTAATGAAAAACTGTTTTTT
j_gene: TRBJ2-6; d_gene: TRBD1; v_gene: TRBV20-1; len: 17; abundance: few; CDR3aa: CSARDQGDSSGANVLTF; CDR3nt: TGCAGTGCTAGAGACCAAGGGGACAGCTCTGGGGCCAACGTCCTGACTTTC
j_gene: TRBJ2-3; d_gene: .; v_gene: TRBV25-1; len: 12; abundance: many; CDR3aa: CASRRGTDTQYF; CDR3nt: TGTGCCAGCCGTCGGGGGACAGATACGCAGTATTTT
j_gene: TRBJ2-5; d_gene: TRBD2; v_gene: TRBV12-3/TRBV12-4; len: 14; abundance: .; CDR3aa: CASSLSTGGETQYF; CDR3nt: TGTGCCAGCAGTTTGTCCACGGGGGGAGAGACCCAGTACTTC
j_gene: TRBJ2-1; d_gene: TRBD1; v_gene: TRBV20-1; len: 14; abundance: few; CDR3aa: CSARDRAGGNEQFF; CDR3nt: TGCAGTGCTAGAGATCGGGCAGGGGGCAATGAGCAGTTCTTC
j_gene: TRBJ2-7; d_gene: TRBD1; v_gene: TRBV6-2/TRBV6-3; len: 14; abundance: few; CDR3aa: CASSGQERFYEQYF; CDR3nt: TGTGCCAGCAGCGGACAGGAAAGATTCTACGAGCAGTACTTC
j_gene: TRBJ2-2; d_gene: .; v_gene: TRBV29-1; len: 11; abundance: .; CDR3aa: CSVVEAGELFF; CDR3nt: TGCAGCGTGGTAGAGGCCGGGGAGCTGTTTTTT
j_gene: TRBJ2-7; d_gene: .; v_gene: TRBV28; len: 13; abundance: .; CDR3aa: CASSLFRGNEQYF; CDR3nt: TGTGCCAGCAGTTTATTTCGGGGCAATGAGCAGTACTTC
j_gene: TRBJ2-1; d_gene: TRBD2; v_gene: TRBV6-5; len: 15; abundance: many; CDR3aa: CASSLAGGPVNEQFF; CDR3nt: TGTGCCAGCAGCTTAGCGGGGGGGCCGGTAAATGAGCAGTTCTTC
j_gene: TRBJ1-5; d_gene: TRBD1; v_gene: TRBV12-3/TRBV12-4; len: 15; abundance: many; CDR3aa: CASSFNRGGNQPQHF; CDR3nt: TGTGCCAGCAGTTTTAACAGGGGAGGCAATCAGCCCCAGCATTTT
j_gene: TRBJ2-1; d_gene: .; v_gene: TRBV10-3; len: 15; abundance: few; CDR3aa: CAIRASGRPYNEQFF; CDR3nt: TGTGCCATACGGGCCAGCGGACGCCCCTACAATGAGCAGTTCTTC
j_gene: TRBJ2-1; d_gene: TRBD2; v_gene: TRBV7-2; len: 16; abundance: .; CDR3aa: CASSLGLAGTQGEQFF; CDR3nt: TGTGCCAGCAGCTTAGGACTAGCGGGCACTCAGGGTGAGCAGTTCTTC
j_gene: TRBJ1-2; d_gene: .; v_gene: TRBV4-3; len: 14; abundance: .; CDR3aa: CASSQGAGPRGYTF; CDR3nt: TGCGCCAGCAGCCAAGGGGCTGGCCCCCGTGGCTACACCTTC
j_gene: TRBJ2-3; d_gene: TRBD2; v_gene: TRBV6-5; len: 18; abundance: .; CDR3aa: CASSLLAGGRHGTDTQYF; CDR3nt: TGTGCCAGCAGTTTACTAGCGGGGGGGCGTCATGGCACAGATACGCAGTATTTT
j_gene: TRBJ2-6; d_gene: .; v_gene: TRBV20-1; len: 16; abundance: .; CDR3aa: CSTPVTGVSGANVLTF; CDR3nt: TGCAGTACTCCCGTAACGGGAGTCTCTGGGGCCAACGTCCTGACTTTC